This TCR beta chain originates from a study of identical twins. Deletions cut 4 bases from V and 5 bases from J, with 17 bases between. This CDR3 contains 15 residues. Germline assignment: CDR1 WSHSY and CDR2 SAAADI. It was template switching that added a universal primer site, and there were unique molecular identifiers on the cDNA. Each CDR3 protein gets one entry after TCRdb re-called the 5' RACE reads with MiXCR. The sample has 400,000 to 550,000 distinct CDR3 sequences, 14% seen once. Separately, the same data were catalogued under a study of yellow fever vaccine responses in identical twins.

This TCR was recovered from a woman under 30 in good health. Sample: CD4+ T cells sorted from blood. This rearrangement joins TRBV10-2 to TRBJ2-5; D uncertain. Here the CDR3 reads CASSGTTRYGETQYF. CDR3 sequence (DNA): TGCGCCAGCAGTGGTACTACCCGCTACGGGGAGACCCAGTACTTC.